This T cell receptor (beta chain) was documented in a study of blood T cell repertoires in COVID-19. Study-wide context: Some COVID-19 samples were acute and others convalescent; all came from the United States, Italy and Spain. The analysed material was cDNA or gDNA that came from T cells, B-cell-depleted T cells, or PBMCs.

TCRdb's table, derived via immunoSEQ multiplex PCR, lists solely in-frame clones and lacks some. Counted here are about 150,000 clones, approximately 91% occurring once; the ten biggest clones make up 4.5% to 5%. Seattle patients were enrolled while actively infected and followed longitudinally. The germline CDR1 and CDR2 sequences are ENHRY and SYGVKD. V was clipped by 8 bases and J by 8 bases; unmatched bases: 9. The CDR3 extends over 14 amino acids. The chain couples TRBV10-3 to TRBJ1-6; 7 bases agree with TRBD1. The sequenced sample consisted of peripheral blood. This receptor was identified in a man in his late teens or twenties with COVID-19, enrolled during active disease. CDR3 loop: CAIAFRTGDSPLHF. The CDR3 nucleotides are TGTGCCATCGCCTTTAGGACAGGAGATTCACCCCTCCACTTT.